Presented here are 22 T cell receptor beta chains from one specimen sequenced in a study of tumor and adjacent non-tumor tissue in lung cancer. Three rounds of nested PCR, following a modified ARM-PCR protocol, produced the TCRbeta library. TCRdb reprocessed the multiplex PCR reads via MiXCR and lists one record per CDR3 protein. Of under 45,000 distinct CDR3 sequences in the sample, less than 65% were seen once. This sample's RNA came from whole unsorted tissue. This non-tumor lung sample came from over 3 cm beyond the tumor edge. The sample was distant non-tumor lung tissue. These receptors all come from a man aged 50 to 59 with non-small cell lung cancer.

On this clonotype itself: This could be a read error, since a much larger clone is one nucleotide away. The J gene is TRBJ1-1, the V gene TRBV12-3 or TRBV12-4; D might be TRBD1 (5 bases). CDR3 length: 14 amino acids. Trimming removed 1 base at V and 5 bases at J, with 11 bases between. The CDR3 nucleotides read TGTGCCAGCAGTTTAGGGAGGTGGGGGACTGAAGCTTTCTTT. This encodes CASSLGRWGTEAFF.

Remarks on this clonotype: One end of the junction fails to match germline, which may point to a read error. The rearrangement links TRBV5-4 to TRBJ2-1, with D tentatively TRBD2 (7 bases). The CDR3 loop spans 16 amino acids. CDR1 is SGHNT, CDR2 YYREEE, per germline (reference sequence). The CDR3 sequence: CASSWEGGGHLDEQFF. For the CDR3, the DNA is TGTGCCAGTAGCTGGGAGGGCGGGGGCCACCTTGATGAGCAGTTCTTC.

There are many counts of this clonotype. The chain uses TRBV12-3 or TRBV12-4 and TRBJ2-7; D tentatively reads TRBD1 or TRBD2 (5 bases each). The CDR3 has 14 residues. Trimming took 6 bases from V and 5 from J, leaving 17 bases between them. CDR3 amino acids: CASRSNSGTDEQYF. CDR3 sequence (DNA): TGTGCCAGCAGGTCTAACTCCGGGACCGACGAGCAGTACTTC.

Comment on this clonotype: The junction departs from germline at one end; a sequencing error may be responsible. V usage is TRBV29-1 and J usage is TRBJ2-3; TRBD1 aligns across 9 bases. There are 15 residues in the CDR3. Germline CDR1 reads SQVTM; CDR2 reads ANQGSEA. The chain's CDR3 is CSATPGTGGTYTQYF. The CDR3, as DNA: TGCAGCGCGACCCCCGGTACAGGGGGCACATATACGCAGTACTTT.

This clonotype was detected only once. The chain joins TRBV6-5 to TRBJ2-5; the D call may be TRBD1 or TRBD2 (5 bases each). The CDR3 extends over 15 amino acids. The germline gives CDR1 MNHEY, CDR2 SVGAGI. V was clipped by 2 bases and J by 9 bases, with 19 bases between them. The CDR3 coding sequence is TGTGCCAGCAGTTACCGAGGGGCCTCTCAAGTGGCCCAGTACTTC. Translation gives CASSYRGASQVAQYF.

A word on this clonotype: A read error may produce the germline difference seen at one junction end. J is TRBJ2-3 and V is TRBV6-5; D is tentatively TRBD1 or TRBD2 (6 bases each). CDR3 length: 14 amino acids. CDR1 is MNHEY and CDR2 is SVGAGI in the germline V gene. The DNA for the CDR3 is TGTGTCAGCAGTTACAACCGGGGGCGGGATACGCAGTATTTT. It translates to CVSSYNRGRDTQYF.

Remarks on this clonotype: In this CDR3 the conserved last residue, phenylalanine or tryptophan, is missing, so a read error is likely. The CDR3 region has the DNA TGTGCCATCAGTGTCGGACTAACGGGGGGATCCTTCAATGAGCAGTTCTTA. Protein product: CAISVGLTGGSFNEQFL. This chain joins TRBV10-3 and TRBJ2-1; 7 nucleotides align to TRBD2. The V gene's germline CDR1 is ENHRY and CDR2 SYGVKD. The CDR3 is 17 amino acids.

This clonotype was counted a few times. Sequence at one end of the junction differs from germline and may be a read error. The chain couples TRBV11-1 to TRBJ2-7; weak D call: TRBD2 (5 bases). Germline CDR1 reads SGHAT; CDR2 reads FQDESV (reference sequence). CDR3 length: 14 amino acids. The CDR3 DNA reads as TGTGCCAGCGGCTTAGTGGAGGTATCCTACGAGCAGTACTTC. Translation gives CASGLVEVSYEQYF.

About this clonotype itself: This sequence may be a read error, since a much larger clone differs from it by one base. Here the CDR3 reads CSARDTGHNKQFF. The CDR3 coding sequence is TGCAGTGCTAGAGACACCGGTCACAATAAGCAGTTCTTC. The chain is built from TRBV20-1 and TRBJ2-1; no clear D gene. The germline gives CDR1 DFQATT, CDR2 SNEGSKA (reference sequence). This CDR3 spans 13 amino acids.

This clonotype was found a few times. This may stem from a read error, because a much larger clone lies one nucleotide away. This chain joins TRBV5-4 and TRBJ2-5; D may be TRBD2 (6 bases). CDR1 and CDR2 from the germline V gene are SGHNT and YYREEE (reference sequence). The CDR3 loop spans 13 amino acids. CDR3 protein: CTSSLAGGETQYF. The CDR3 DNA reads TGTACCAGCAGCTTGGCCGGAGGGGAGACCCAGTACTTC.

About this clonotype itself: Since no conserved phenylalanine or tryptophan closes the CDR3, a read error is the likely cause. CDR3 coding DNA: TGTGACAGCAACTCATCGGGACTCTTGGAGCAGTACTCC. Amino acids: CDSNSSGLLEQYS. The chain is built from TRBV11-1 and TRBJ2-7, with D maybe TRBD2 (6 bases). The CDR3 is 13 amino acids. Germline loops: CDR1 SGHAT, CDR2 FQDESV (reference sequence).

This clonotype has a single count. J is TRBJ2-5 and V is TRBV4-1, with 13 nucleotides matching TRBD2. Per germline, CDR1 MGHRA and CDR2 YSYEKL. The CDR3 has 17 residues. Unmatched junction bases numbered 4, after V lost 0 bases and J lost 3 bases. The DNA for the CDR3 is TGCGCCAGCAGCCAAGATAGGACTAGCGGGGGAGAAGAGACCCAGTACTTC. Translated: CASSQDRTSGGEETQYF.

The chain employs TRBV6-1 and TRBJ1-2, with TRBD1 as a possible D gene (5 bases). In germline, CDR1 is MNHNS, CDR2 SASEGT. V lost 11 bases to trimming and J lost 3 bases, with 22 bases between them. The CDR3 spans 15 residues. The DNA for the CDR3 is TGTGCCGGCGGGAAGAGGACATGGACTCACTATGGCTACACCTTC. Translating it yields CAGGKRTWTHYGYTF.

In regard to this clonotype: Sequence at one end of the junction differs from germline and may be a read error. V and J are TRBV6-6 and TRBJ2-7; 7 bases fit TRBD1. The CDR3 length is 16 residues. CDR1 and CDR2 (germline): MNHNY, SVGAGI (reference sequence). The CDR3 spells CAGSAETGTAWPDQYF. Written as DNA, the CDR3 is TGTGCCGGCAGTGCTGAAACCGGGACAGCGTGGCCCGACCAGTACTTC.

This clonotype was seen just once. A junction boundary mismatches the germline segment, possibly from a read error. V and J are TRBV6-5 and TRBJ2-1; D is possibly TRBD1 or TRBD2 (5 bases each). From germline, CDR1 is MNHEY and CDR2 SVGAGI. This CDR3 contains 16 residues. The CDR3 loop is CVSSSPGRGSYNEQFF. The CDR3 DNA reads TGTGTCAGCAGCTCTCCAGGGAGAGGGTCCTACAATGAGCAGTTCTTC.

On this clonotype: This may arise from a read error, as a much more abundant clone is one base away. The CDR3 ends on some other residue instead of the conserved phenylalanine or tryptophan, so this is likely a read error. This rearrangement joins TRBV11-2 to TRBJ2-2; D is uncertain. The CDR3 has 13 amino acids. With 4 bases removed from V and 2 bases from J, the gap between germline ends came to 5 bases. CDR1 is SGHAT, CDR2 FQNNGV, per germline. The CDR3 coding sequence is TGTGCCAGCAGCTCGACTAACACCGGGGAGCTGTTTATT. Amino acids: CASSSTNTGELFI.

There are a few counts of this clonotype. A much larger clone lies a single base off, so this may be a read error. This chain connects TRBV10-1 to TRBJ1-2; D not resolved. The CDR3 is 15 residues long. Germline V gene sequence: CDR1 WNHNN, CDR2 SYGVQD (reference sequence). The V gene lost 6 bases and the J gene lost 0 bases, with 14 bases spanning the gap. CDR3 coding DNA: TGCGCCAGCAGGCCAAGCTGGGTCCCTAACTATGGCTACACCTTC. Encoded protein: CASRPSWVPNYGYTF.

With regard to this clonotype: Since no conserved phenylalanine or tryptophan closes the CDR3, a read error is the likely cause. The chain combines TRBV10-3 with TRBJ2-3; D remains ambiguous. TRBJ1-5 explains the end of the DNA better; the J call may be wrong. Germline V gene sequence: CDR1 ENHRY, CDR2 SYGVKD. This CDR3 contains 11 residues. The CDR3 bases are TGTGCCATCAGTGAGCGAGATACGCAGCATTTA. Protein product: CAISERDTQHL.

A remark on this clonotype: At one of its ends the junction is not consistent with the germline gene, which may arise from a read error. The genes are TRBV4-2 and TRBJ1-1; D perhaps matches TRBD1 (5 bases). CDR1 is LGHNA, CDR2 YNFKEQ, per germline. The CDR3 covers 14 residues. The CDR3 loop is CASSQDIPGGSAFF. CDR3 DNA sequence: TGTGCCAGTAGCCAAGACATACCGGGGGGGTCAGCTTTCTTT.

The chain recombines TRBV20-1 with TRBJ2-1, with a possible D match to TRBD1 (5 bases). This CDR3 is built from 16 residues. The germline gives CDR1 DFQATT, CDR2 SNEGSKA (reference sequence). V was pared by 4 bases and J by 0 bases, with 16 bases between. CDR3 bases: TGCAGTGCTAAAGGGCAGGGCACCAGCTCCTACAATGAGCAGTTCTTC. The encoded protein is CSAKGQGTSSYNEQFF.

This clonotype occurred a few times. The V and J genes are TRBV2 and TRBJ2-6; a possible D gene is TRBD1 (5 bases). The CDR3 contains 14 residues. Germline CDR1 reads SNHLY; CDR2 reads FYNNEI. V lost 8 bases, J lost 4 bases, and 12 bases lay in between. CDR3 sequence (DNA): TGTGCCAGCGAGGAAGGGGCCGGGGCCAACGTCCTGACTTTC. Amino acid sequence: CASEEGAGANVLTF. The complete variable domain, with remaining parts taken from reference TRBV2 and TRBJ2-6, reads EPEVTQTPSHQVTQMGQEVILRCVPISNHLYFYWYRQILGQKVEFLVSFYNNEISEKSEIFDDQFSVERPDGSNFTLKIRSTKLEDSAMYFCASEEGAGANVLTFGAGSRLTVL.

A note on this clonotype: This likely comes from a read error, as the CDR3 has no conserved phenylalanine or tryptophan at its end. The chain recombines TRBV6-1 with TRBJ2-7; D call uncertain. Germline V lookup: CDR1 MNHNS, CDR2 SASEGT. The V end lost 7 bases, the J end lost 5 bases, and 12 bases lay between the germline ends. The CDR3 runs to 12 residues. CDR3 DNA sequence: TGTGCCAGCACTCCTAGATCCCACGAGCAGTACTCC. Translated, it gives CASTPRSHEQYS.